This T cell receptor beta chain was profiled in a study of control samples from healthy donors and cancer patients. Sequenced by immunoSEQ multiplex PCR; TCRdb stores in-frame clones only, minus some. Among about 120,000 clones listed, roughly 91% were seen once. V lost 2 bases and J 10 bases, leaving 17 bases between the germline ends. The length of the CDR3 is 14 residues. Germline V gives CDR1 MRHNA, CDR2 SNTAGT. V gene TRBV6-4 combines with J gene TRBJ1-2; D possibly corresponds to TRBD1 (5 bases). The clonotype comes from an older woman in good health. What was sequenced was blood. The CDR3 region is CASSDQWGESPYTF. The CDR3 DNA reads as TGTGCCAGCAGTGACCAATGGGGGGAATCACCCTACACCTTC.